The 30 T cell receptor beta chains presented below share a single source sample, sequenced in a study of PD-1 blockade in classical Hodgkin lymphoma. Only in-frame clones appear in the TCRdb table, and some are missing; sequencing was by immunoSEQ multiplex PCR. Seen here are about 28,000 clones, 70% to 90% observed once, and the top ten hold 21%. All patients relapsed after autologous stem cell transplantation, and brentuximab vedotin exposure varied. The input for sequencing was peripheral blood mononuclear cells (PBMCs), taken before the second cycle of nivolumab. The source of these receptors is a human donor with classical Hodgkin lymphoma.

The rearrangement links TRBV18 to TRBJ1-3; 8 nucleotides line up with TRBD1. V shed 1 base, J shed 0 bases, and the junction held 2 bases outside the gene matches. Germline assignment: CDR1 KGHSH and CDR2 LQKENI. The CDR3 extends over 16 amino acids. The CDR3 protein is CASSPLDRASGNTIYF. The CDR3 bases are TGTGCCAGCTCACCACTGGACAGGGCCTCTGGAAACACCATATATTTT.

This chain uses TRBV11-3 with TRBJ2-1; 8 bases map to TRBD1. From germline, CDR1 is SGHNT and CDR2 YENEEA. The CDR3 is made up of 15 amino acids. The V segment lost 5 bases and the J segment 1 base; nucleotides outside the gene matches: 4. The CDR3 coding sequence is TGTGCCAGCAGCCCGGACAGGGCGTCCTACAATGAGCAGTTCTTC. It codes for CASSPDRASYNEQFF.

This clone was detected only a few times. The CDR3 protein is CASSQETGLAEYNEQFF. CDR3 DNA: TGCGCCAGCAGCCAAGAAACGGGACTAGCGGAGTACAATGAGCAGTTCTTC. The chain combines TRBV4-3 with TRBJ2-1; 11 bases fit TRBD2. This CDR3 has 17 residues. Germline CDR1 reads LGHNA; CDR2 reads YSLEER. With 0 bases clipped from V and 4 bases from J, the junction kept 5 bases outside the gene matches.

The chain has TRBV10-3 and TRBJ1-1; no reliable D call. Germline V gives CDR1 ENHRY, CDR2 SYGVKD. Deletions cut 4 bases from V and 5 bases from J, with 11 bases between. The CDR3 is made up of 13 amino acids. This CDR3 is CAISGGLGTEAFF. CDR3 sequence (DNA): TGTGCCATCAGTGGTGGCTTGGGAACTGAAGCTTTCTTT.

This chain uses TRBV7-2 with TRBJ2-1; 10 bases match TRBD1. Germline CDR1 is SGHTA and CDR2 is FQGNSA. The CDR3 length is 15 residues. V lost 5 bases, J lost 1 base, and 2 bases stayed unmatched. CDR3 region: CASSAGQGSYNEQFF. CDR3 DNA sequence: TGTGCCAGCAGCGCGGGACAGGGGTCCTACAATGAGCAGTTCTTC.

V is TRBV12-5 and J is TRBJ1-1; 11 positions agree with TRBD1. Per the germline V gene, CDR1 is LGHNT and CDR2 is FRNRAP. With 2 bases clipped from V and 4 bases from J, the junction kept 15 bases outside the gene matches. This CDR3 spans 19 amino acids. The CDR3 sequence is CASGLIWTGGRIGVTEAFF. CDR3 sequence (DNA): TGTGCTAGTGGTTTGATATGGACAGGGGGCAGGATAGGGGTCACTGAAGCTTTCTTT.

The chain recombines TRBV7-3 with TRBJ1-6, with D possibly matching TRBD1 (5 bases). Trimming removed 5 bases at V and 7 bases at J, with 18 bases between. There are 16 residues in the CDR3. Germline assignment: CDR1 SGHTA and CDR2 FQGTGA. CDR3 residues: CASSQDSGDLNSPLHF. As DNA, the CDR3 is TGTGCCAGCAGCCAAGACAGTGGGGACCTCAATTCACCCCTCCACTTT. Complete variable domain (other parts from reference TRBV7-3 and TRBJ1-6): GAGVSQTPSNKVTEKGKYVELRCDPISGHTALYWYRQSLGQGPEFLIYFQGTGAADDSGLPNDRFFAVRPEGSVSTLKIQRTERGDSAVYLCASSQDSGDLNSPLHFGNGTRLTVT.

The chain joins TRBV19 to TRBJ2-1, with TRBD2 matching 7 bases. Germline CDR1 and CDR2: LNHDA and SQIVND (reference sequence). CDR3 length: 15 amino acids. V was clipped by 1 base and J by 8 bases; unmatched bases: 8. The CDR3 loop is CASSIAAGAGDEQFF. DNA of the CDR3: TGTGCCAGTAGTATAGCGGCGGGAGCAGGAGATGAGCAGTTCTTC.

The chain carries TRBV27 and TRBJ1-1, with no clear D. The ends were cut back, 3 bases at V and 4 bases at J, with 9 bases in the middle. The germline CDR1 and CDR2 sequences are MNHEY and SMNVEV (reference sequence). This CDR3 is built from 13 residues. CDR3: CASSFQVGTEAFF. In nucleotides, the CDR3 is TGTGCCAGCAGTTTCCAGGTGGGCACTGAAGCTTTCTTT.

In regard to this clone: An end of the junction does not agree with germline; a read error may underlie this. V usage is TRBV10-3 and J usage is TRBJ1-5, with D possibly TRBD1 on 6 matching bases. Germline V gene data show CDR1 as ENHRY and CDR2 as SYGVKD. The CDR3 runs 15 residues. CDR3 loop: CASSRTGFSNQPQHF. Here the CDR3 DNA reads TGTGCCAGCAGTCGTACAGGGTTTAGCAATCAGCCCCAGCATTTT.

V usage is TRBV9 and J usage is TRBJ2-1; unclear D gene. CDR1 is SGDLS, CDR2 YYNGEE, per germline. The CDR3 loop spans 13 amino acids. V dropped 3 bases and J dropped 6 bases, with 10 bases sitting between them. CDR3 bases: TGTGCCAGCAGCGCTGGCGTGGGCAATGAGCAGTTCTTC. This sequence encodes CASSAGVGNEQFF.

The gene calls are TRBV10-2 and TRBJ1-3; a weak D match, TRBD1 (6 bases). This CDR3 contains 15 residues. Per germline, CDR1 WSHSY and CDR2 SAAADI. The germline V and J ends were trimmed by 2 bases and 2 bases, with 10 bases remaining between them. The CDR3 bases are TGCGCCAGCAGTGAGAGGCCAGGGGCTGGAAACACCATATATTTT. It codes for CASSERPGAGNTIYF.

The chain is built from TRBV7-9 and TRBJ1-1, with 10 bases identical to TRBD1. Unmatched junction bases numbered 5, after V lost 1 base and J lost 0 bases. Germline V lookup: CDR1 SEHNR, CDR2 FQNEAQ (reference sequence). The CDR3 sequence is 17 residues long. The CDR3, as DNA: TGTGCCAGCAGCTTAGGGACAGGGGGTTTCCTGAACACTGAAGCTTTCTTT. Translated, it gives CASSLGTGGFLNTEAFF.

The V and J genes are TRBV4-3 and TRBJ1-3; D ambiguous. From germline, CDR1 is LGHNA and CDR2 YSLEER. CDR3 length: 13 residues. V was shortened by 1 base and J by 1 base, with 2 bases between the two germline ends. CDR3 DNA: TGCGCCAGCAGCCAAGGATCTGGAAACACCATATATTTT. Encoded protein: CASSQGSGNTIYF.

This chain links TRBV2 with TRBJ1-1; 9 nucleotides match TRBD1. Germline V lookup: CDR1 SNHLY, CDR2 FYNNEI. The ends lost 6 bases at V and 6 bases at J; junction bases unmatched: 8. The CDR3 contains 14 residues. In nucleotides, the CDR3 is TGTGCCAGCAGGCGGACAGGGGAGTCCCCTGAAGCTTTCTTT. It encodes CASRRTGESPEAFF. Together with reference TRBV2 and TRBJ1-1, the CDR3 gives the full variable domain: EPEVTQTPSHQVTQMGQEVILRCVPISNHLYFYWYRQILGQKVEFLVSFYNNEISEKSEIFDDQFSVERPDGSNFTLKIRSTKLEDSAMYFCASRRTGESPEAFFGQGTRLTVV.

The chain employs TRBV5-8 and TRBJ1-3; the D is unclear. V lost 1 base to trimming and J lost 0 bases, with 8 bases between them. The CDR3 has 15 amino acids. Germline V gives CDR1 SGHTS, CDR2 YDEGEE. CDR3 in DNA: TGTGCCAGCAGCTTGCCAGGAAGCTCTGGAAACACCATATATTTT. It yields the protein CASSLPGSSGNTIYF.

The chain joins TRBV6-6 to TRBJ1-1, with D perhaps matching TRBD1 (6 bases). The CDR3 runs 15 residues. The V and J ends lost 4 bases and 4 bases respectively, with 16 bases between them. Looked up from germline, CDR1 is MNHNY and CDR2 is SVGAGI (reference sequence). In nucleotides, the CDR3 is TGTGCCAGCAGTTTCCCAGGGGATCTTAGCACTGAAGCTTTCTTT. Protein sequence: CASSFPGDLSTEAFF.

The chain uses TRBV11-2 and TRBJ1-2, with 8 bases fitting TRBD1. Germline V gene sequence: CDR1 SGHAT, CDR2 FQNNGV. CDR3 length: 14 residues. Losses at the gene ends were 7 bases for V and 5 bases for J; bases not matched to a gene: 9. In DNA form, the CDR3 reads TGTGCCAGCAACTACGGGACAGGCCGATATGGCTACACCTTC. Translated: CASNYGTGRYGYTF.

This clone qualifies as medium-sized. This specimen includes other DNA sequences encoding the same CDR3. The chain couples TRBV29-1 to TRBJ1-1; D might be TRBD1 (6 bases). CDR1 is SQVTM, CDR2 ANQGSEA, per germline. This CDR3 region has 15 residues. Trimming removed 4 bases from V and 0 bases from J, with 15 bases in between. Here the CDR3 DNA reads TGCAGCGTTGTAGGGATAGGGGGAGTGAACACTGAAGCTTTCTTT. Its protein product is CSVVGIGGVNTEAFF.

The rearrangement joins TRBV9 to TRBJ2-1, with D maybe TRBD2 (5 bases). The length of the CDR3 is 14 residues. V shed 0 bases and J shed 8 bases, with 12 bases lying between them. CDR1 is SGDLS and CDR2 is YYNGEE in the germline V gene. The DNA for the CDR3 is TGTGCCAGCAGCGTAGTAGTGGCGGGCGATGAGCAGTTCTTC. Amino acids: CASSVVVAGDEQFF. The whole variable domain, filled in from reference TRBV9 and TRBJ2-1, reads DSGVTQTPKHLITATGQRVTLRCSPRSGDLSVYWYQQSLDQGLQFLIQYYNGEERAKGNILERFSAQQFPDLHSELNLSSLELGDSALYFCASSVVVAGDEQFFGPGTRLTVL.

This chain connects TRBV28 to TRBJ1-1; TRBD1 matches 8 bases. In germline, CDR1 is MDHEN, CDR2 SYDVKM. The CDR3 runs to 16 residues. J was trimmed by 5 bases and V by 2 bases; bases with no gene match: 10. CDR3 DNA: TGTGCCAGCAGTTTACGGGCAGGGGGCCGGGGTACTGAAGCTTTCTTT. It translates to CASSLRAGGRGTEAFF.

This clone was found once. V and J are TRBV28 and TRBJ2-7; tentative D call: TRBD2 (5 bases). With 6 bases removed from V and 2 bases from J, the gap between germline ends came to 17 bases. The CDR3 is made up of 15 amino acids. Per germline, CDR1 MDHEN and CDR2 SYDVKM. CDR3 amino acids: CASSLGWERTYEQYF. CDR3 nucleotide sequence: TGTGCCAGCAGCCTTGGGTGGGAGAGGACCTACGAGCAGTACTTC.

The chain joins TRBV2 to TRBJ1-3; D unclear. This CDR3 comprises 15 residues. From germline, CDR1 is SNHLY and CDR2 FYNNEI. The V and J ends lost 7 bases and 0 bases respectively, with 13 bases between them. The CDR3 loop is CASKRQTSSGNTIYF. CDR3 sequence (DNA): TGTGCCAGCAAAAGACAAACCTCCTCTGGAAACACCATATATTTT.

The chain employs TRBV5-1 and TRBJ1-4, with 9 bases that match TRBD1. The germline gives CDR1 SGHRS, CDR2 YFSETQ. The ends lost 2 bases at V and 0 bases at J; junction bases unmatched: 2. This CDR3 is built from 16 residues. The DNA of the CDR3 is TGCGCCAGCAGCTTTACAGGGGGCTCAACTAATGAAAAACTGTTTTTT. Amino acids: CASSFTGGSTNEKLFF.

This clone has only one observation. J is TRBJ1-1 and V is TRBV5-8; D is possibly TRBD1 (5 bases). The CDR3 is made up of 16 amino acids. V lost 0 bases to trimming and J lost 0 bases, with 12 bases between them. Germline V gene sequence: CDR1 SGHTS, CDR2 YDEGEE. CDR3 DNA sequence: TGTGCCAGCAGCTTGGTCGGGGGTCTCATGAACACTGAAGCTTTCTTT. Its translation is CASSLVGGLMNTEAFF.

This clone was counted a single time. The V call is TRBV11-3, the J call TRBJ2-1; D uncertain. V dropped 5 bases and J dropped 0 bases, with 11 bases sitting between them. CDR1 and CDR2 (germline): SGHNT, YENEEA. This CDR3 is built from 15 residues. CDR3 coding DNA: TGTGCCAGCAGCCCCCCCCTGGACTCCTACAATGAGCAGTTCTTC. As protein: CASSPPLDSYNEQFF.

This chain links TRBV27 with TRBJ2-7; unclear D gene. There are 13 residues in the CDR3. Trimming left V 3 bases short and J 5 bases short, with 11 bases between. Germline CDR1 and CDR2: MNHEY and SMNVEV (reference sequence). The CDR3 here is CASSFSGRNEQYF. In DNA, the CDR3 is TGTGCCAGCAGTTTCTCTGGACGCAACGAGCAGTACTTC.

CDR3 in amino acids: CASSLVGQETQYF. CDR3 in DNA: TGTGCCAGCAGCTTAGTAGGCCAAGAGACCCAGTACTTC. The chain employs TRBV7-2 and TRBJ2-5; D unresolved. The V end was cut by 1 base, the J end by 1 base, with 4 bases between. The germline gives CDR1 SGHTA, CDR2 FQGNSA. The CDR3 length is 13 residues.

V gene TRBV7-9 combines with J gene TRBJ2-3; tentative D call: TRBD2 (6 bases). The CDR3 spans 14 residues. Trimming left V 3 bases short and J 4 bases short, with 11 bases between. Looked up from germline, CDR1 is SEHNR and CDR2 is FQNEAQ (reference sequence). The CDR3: CASSFSTRSDTQYF. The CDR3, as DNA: TGTGCCAGCAGCTTCTCGACTAGATCAGATACGCAGTATTTT. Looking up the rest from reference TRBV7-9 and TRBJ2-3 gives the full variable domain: DTGVSQNPRHKITKRGQNVTFRCDPISEHNRLYWYRQTLGQGPEFLTYFQNEAQLEKSRLLSDRFSAERPKGSFSTLEIQRTEQGDSAMYLCASSFSTRSDTQYFGPGTRLTVL.

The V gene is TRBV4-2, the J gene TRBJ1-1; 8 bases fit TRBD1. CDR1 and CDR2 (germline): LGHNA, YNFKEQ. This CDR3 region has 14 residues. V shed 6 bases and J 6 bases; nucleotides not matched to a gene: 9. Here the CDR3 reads CASSLFPQGAEAFF. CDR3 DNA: TGTGCCAGCAGTTTATTTCCACAGGGGGCTGAAGCTTTCTTT.